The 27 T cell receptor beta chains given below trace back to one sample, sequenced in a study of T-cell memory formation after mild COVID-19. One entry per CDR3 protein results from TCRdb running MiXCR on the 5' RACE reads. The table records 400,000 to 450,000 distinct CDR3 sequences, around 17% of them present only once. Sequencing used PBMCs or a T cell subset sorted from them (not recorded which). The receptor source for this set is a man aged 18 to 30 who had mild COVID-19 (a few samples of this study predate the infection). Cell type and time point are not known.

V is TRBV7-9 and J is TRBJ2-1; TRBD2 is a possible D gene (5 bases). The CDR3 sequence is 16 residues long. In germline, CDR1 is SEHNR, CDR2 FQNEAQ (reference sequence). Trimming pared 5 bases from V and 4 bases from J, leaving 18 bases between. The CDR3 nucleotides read TGTGCCAGCAGCCGCGATTGGGAGAGGTCGTACAATGAGCAGTTCTTC. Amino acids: CASSRDWERSYNEQFF.

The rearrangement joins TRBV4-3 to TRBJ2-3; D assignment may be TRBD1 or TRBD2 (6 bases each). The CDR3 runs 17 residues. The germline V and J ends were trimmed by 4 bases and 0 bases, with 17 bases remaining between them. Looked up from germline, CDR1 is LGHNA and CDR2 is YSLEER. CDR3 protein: CASSLTPGATSTDTQYF. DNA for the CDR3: TGCGCCAGCAGCCTAACACCGGGGGCCACTAGCACAGATACGCAGTATTTT.

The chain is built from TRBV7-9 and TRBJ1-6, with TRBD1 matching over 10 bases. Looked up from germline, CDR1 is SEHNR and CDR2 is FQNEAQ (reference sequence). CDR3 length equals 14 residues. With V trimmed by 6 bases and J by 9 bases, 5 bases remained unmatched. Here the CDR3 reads CASSIRDRGSPLHF. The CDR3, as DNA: TGTGCCAGCAGTATCCGGGACAGGGGTTCACCCCTCCACTTT.

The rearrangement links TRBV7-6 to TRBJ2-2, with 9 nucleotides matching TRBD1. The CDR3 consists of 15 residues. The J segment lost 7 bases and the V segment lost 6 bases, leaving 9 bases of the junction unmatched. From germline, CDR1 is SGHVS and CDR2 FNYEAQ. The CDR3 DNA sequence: TGTGCCAGCAGACAAGACAGGGGGTGGATCGGGGAGCTGTTTTTT. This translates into CASRQDRGWIGELFF.

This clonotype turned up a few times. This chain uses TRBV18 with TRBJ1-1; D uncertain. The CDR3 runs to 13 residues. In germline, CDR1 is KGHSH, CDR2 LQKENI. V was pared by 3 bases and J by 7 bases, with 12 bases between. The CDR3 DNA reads TGTGCCAGCTCACCCCTGCCTCGGCTTGAAGCTTTCTTT. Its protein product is CASSPLPRLEAFF.

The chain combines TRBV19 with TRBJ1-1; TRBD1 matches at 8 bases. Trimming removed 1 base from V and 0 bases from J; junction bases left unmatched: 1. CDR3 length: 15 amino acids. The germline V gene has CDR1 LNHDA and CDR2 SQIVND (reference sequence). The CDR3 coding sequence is TGTGCCAGTAGTATAGCGGGACAGGTGAACACTGAAGCTTTCTTT. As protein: CASSIAGQVNTEAFF.

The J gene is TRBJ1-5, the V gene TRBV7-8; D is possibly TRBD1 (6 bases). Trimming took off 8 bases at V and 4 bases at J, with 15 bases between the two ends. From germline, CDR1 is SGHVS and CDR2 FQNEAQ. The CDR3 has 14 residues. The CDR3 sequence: CASRRGQDNQPQHF. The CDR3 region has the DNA TGTGCCAGCCGACGGGGACAAGATAATCAGCCCCAGCATTTT.

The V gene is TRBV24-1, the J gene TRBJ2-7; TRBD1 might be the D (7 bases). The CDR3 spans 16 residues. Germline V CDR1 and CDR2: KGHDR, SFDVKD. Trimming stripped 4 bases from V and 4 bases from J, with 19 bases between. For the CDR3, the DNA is TGTGCCACCAGTGACTCGATTACAGGGGAGGAATACGAGCAGTACGTC. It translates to CATSDSITGEEYEQYV.

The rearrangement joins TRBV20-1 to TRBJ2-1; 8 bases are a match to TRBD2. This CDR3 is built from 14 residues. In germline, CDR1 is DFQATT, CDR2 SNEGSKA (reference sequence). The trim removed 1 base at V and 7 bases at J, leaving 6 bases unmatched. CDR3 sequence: CSARVGGARNEQFF. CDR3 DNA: TGCAGTGCTAGAGTCGGGGGGGCTAGGAATGAGCAGTTCTTC.

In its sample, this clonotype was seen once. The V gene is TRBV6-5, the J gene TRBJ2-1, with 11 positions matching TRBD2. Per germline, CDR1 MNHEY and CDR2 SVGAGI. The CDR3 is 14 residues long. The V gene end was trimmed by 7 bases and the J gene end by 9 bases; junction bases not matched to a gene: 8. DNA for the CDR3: TGTGCCAGCACCGGGACTAGCGGTGGGACTGAGCAGTTCTTC. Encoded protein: CASTGTSGGTEQFF.

The CDR3 sequence is CASSSLAGLETQYF. DNA of the CDR3: TGTGCCAGCAGTTCCCTAGCGGGGTTAGAGACCCAGTACTTC. V and J are TRBV27 and TRBJ2-5; the match to TRBD2 covers 9 bases. V trimming: 4 bases; J trimming: 4 bases; junction bases outside the gene matches: 4. Per the germline V gene, CDR1 is MNHEY and CDR2 is SMNVEV (reference sequence). The CDR3 is 14 residues long.

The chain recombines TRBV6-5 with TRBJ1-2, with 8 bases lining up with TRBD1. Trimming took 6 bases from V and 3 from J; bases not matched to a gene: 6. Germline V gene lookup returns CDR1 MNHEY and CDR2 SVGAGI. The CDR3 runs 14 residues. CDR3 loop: CASSRQGPDYGYTF. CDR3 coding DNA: TGTGCCAGCAGCCGACAGGGGCCGGACTATGGCTACACCTTC.

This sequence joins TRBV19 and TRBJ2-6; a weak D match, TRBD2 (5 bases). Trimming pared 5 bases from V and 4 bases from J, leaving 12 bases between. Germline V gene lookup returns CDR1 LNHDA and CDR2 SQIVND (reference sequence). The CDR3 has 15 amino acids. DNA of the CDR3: TGTGCCAGTAGTGGGAGTCGCGCCGGGGCCAACGTCCTGACTTTC. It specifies CASSGSRAGANVLTF.

The CDR3 protein is CASSLPQVGEQFF. CDR3 nucleotide sequence: TGTGCCAGCAGCCTACCGCAAGTGGGTGAGCAGTTCTTC. V gene TRBV6-6 combines with J gene TRBJ2-1, with unresolved D. The CDR3 has 13 amino acids. CDR1 and CDR2 (germline): MNHNY, SVGAGI (reference sequence). V lost 6 bases to trimming and J lost 9 bases, with 15 bases between them.

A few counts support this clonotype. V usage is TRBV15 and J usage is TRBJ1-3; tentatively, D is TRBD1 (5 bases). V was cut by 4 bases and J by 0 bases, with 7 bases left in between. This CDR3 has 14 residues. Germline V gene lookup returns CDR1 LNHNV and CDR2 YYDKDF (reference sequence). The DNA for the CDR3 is TGTGCCACCAGCACAGGGTACTCTGGAAACACCATATATTTT. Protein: CATSTGYSGNTIYF.

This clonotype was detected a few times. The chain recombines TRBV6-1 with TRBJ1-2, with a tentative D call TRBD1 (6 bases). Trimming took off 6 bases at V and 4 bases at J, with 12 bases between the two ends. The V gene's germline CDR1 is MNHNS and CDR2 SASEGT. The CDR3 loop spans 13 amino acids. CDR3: CASRGDIFYGYTF. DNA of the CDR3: TGTGCCAGCAGAGGGGACATCTTCTATGGCTACACCTTC.

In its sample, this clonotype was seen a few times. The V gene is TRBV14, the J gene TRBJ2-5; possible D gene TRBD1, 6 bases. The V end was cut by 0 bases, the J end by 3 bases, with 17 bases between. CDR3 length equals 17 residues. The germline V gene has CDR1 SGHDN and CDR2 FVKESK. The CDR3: CASSQDLGADWEETQYF. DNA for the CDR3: TGTGCCAGCAGCCAAGATCTGGGGGCAGATTGGGAAGAGACCCAGTACTTC.

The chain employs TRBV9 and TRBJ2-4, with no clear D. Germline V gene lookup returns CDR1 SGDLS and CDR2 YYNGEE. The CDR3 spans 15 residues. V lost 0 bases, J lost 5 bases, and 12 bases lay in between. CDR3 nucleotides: TGTGCCAGCAGCGTAGAGTGGGCCGAGGAAAACATTCAGTACTTC. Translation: CASSVEWAEENIQYF.

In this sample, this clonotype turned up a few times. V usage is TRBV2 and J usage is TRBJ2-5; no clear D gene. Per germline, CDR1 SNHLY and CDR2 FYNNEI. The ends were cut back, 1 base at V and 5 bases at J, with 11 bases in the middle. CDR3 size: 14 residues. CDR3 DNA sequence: TGTGCCAGCAGTGAAGAGGGCCTGCGGGAGACCCAGTACTTC. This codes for CASSEEGLRETQYF.

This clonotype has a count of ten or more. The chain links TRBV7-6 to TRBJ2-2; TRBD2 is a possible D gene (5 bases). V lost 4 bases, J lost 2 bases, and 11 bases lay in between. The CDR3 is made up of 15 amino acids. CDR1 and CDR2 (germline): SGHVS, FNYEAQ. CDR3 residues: CASSSGLLNTGELFF. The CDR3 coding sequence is TGTGCCAGCAGCTCCGGACTGTTAAACACCGGGGAGCTGTTTTTT. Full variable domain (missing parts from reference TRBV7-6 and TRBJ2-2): GAGVSQSPRYKVTKRGQDVALRCDPISGHVSLYWYRQALGQGPEFLTYFNYEAQQDKSGLPNDRFSAERPEGSISTLTIQRTEQRDSAMYRCASSSGLLNTGELFFGEGSRLTVL.

CDR3: CASGQGGFFYGYTF. The CDR3 DNA follows: TGTGCCAGCGGTCAGGGGGGGTTCTTCTATGGCTACACCTTC. The chain recombines TRBV6-5 with TRBJ1-2; 7 bases are shared with TRBD1. CDR1 and CDR2 (germline): MNHEY, SVGAGI. V gave up 8 bases and J gave up 4 bases; unmatched junction bases: 10. The CDR3 loop spans 14 amino acids.

CDR3 DNA: TGCGCCAGCAGCCAAGCGGGTCAGGGGGGGCTCTCTGGGGCCAACGTCCTGACTTTC. It specifies CASSQAGQGGLSGANVLTF. V usage is TRBV4-3 and J usage is TRBJ2-6; D could derive from TRBD1 or TRBD2 (7 bases each). Germline CDR1 and CDR2: LGHNA and YSLEER. The CDR3 sequence is 19 residues long. The V end was cut by 1 base, the J end by 0 bases, with 16 bases between.

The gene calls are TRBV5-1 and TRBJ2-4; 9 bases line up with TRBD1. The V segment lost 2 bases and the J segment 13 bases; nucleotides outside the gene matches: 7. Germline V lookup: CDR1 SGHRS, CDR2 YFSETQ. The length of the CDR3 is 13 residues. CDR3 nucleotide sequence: TGCGCCAGCAGCTTTTGGGGACAGGGATTCCAGTACTTC. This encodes CASSFWGQGFQYF. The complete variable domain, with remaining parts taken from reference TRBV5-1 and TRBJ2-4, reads KAGVTQTPRYLIKTRGQQVTLSCSPISGHRSVSWYQQTPGQGLQFLFEYFSETQRNKGNFPGRFSGRQFSNSRSEMNVSTLELGDSALYLCASSFWGQGFQYFGAGTRLSVL.

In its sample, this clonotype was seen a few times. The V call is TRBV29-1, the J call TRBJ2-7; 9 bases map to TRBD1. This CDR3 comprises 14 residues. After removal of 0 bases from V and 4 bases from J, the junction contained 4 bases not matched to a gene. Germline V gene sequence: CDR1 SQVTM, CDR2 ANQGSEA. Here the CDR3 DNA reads TGCAGCGTTGAAGATAGGGGACAGGGTTACGAGCAGTACTTC. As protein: CSVEDRGQGYEQYF.

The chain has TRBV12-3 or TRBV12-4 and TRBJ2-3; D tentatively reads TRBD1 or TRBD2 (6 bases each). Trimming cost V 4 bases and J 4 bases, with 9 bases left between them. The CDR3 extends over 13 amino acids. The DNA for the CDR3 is TGTGCCAGCAGTTCGGGGGCTCCAGATACGCAGTATTTT. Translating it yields CASSSGAPDTQYF.

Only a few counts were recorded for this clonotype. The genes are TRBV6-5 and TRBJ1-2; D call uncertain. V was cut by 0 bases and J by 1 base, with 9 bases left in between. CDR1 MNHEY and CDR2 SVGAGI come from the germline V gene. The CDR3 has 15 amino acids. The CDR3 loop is CASSYSMLGNYGYTF. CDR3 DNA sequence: TGTGCCAGCAGTTACTCGATGTTGGGTAACTATGGCTACACCTTC.

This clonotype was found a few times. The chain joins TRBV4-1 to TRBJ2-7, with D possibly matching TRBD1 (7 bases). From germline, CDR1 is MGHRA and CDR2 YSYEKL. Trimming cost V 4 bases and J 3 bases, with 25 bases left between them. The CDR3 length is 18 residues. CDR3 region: CASSLLISAGTAGYEQYF. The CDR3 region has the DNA TGCGCCAGCAGCCTATTGATTTCAGCCGGGACAGCGGGCTACGAGCAGTACTTC.